Below, 2 T cell receptor beta chains from the same sample are listed, as sequenced in a study of shared clonotypes between healthy human individuals. The repertoire was sequenced with immunoSEQ multiplex PCR; TCRdb's copy has only in-frame clones and lacks some. The table has 2 million to 2.5 million clones, about 92% seen once. Specimen: naive CD4+ T cells from PBMCs. Specified subset: CD45RA+ positively selected. The receptors were sampled from a man younger than 30 in good health. Some clones in this sample may be carry-over from other donors' samples.

Comment on this clone: Other DNA sequences in the same sample also yield this CDR3. The chain uses TRBV4-1 and TRBJ2-5; D is ambiguous. Germline CDR1 MGHRA, CDR2 YSYEKL. The CDR3 length is 12 residues. Trimming stripped 0 bases from V and 5 bases from J, with 4 bases between. CDR3 in DNA: TGCGCCAGCAGCCAAGATAGGGAGACCCAGTACTTC. It translates to CASSQDRETQYF.

To note about this clone: The sample has other DNA sequences that encode this CDR3 too. J is TRBJ2-7 and V is TRBV2; D is uncertain. Per the germline V gene, CDR1 is SNHLY and CDR2 is FYNNEI. This CDR3 spans 13 amino acids. With 2 bases removed from V and 3 bases from J, the gap between germline ends came to 8 bases. The CDR3, as DNA: TGTGCCAGCAGTGAATTCCCCAGCTACGAGCAGTACTTC. Its protein is CASSEFPSYEQYF.